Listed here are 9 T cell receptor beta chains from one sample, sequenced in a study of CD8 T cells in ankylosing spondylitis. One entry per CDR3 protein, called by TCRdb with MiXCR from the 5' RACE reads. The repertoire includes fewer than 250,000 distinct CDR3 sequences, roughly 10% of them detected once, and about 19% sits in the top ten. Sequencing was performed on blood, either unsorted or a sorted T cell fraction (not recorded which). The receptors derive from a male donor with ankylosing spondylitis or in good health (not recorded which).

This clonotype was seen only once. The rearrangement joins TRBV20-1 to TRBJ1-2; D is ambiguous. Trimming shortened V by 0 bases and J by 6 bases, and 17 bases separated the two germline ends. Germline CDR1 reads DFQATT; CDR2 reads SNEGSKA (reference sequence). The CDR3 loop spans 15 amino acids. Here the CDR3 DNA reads TGCAGTGCTAGAGATTCGAGGGAGCCCCGTGATGGCTACACCTTC. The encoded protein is CSARDSREPRDGYTF.

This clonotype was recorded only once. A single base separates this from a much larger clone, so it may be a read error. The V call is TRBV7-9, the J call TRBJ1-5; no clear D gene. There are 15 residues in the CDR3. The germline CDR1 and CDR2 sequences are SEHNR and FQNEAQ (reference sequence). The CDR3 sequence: CASSLGSLSNQPQNF. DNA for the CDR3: TGTGCCAGCAGCTTAGGCAGTTTAAGCAATCAGCCCCAGAATTTT.

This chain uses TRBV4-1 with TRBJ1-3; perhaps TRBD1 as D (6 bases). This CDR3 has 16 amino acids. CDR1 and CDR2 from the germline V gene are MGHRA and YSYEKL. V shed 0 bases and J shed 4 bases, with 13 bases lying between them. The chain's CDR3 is CASSQEDSLGGNTIYF. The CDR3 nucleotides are TGCGCCAGCAGCCAAGAGGACAGCCTAGGAGGAAACACCATATATTTT.

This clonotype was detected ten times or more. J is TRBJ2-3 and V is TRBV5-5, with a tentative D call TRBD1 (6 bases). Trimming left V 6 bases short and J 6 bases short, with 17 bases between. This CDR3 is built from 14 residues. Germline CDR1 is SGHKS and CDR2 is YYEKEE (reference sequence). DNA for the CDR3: TGTGCCAGCATCCAGGGGATAGTGTGGGATACGCAGTATTTT. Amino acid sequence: CASIQGIVWDTQYF.

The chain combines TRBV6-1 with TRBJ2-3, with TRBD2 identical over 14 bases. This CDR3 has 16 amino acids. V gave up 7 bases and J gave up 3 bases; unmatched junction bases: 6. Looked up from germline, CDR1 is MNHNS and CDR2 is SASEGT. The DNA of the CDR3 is TGTGCCAGCACCCCGGGACTAGCGGGGGTGACAGATACGCAGTATTTT. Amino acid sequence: CASTPGLAGVTDTQYF.

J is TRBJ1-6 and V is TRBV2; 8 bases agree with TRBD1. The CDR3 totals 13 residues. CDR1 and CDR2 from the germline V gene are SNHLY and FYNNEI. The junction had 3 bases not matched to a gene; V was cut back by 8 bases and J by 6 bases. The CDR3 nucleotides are TGTGCCAGCCTGACAGGGGTTAATTCACCCCTCCACTTT. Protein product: CASLTGVNSPLHF.

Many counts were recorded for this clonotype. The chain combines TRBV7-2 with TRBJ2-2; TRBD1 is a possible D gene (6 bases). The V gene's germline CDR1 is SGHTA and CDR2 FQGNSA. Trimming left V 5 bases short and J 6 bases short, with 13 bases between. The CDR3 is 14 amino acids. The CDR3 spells CASSPTGFSGELFF. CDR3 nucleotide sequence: TGTGCCAGCAGCCCTACAGGGTTCTCCGGGGAGCTGTTTTTT.

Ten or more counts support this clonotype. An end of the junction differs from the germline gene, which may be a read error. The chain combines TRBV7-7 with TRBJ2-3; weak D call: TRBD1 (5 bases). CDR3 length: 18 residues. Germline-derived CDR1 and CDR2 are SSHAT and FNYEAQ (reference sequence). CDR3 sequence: CASSLAPATVSSTDTQYF. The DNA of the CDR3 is TGTGCTAGCAGCTTAGCCCCAGCGACAGTTTCTAGCACAGATACGCAGTATTTT.

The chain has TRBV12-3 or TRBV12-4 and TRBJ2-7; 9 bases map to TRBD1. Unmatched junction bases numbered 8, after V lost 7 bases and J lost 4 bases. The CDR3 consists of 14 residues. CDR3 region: CASKGLGQGYEQYF. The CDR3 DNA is TGTGCCAGCAAGGGCTTGGGACAGGGTTACGAGCAGTACTTC.